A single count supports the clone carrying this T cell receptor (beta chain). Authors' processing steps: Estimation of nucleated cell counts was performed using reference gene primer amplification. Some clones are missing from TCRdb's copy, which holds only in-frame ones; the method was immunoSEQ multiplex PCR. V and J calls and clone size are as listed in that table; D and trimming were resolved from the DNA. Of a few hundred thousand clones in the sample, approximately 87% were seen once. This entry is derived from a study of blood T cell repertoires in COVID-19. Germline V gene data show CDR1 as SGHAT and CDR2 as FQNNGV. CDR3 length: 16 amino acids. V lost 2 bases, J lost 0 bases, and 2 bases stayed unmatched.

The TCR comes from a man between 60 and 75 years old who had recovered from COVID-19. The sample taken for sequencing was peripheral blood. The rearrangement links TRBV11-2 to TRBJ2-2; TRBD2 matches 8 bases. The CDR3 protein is CASSLREGANTGELFF. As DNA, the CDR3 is TGTGCCAGCAGCTTACGGGAGGGGGCGAACACCGGGGAGCTGTTTTTT.